One and the same sample provided the 3 T cell receptor beta chains below, sequenced in a study of blood T cell repertoires in COVID-19. The assay was immunoSEQ multiplex PCR, and TCRdb's table has in-frame clones only and misses some. The sample contains 120,000 to 150,000 clones, more than 80% of which appear only once. The specimen was peripheral blood. Receptors originate from a human donor with acute or convalescent COVID-19. The donor label of this sample is uncertain.

The chain's CDR3 is CASSIGQAVTGELFF. The CDR3 DNA sequence: TGTGCCAGTAGTATAGGACAGGCGGTAACCGGGGAGCTGTTTTTT. This chain uses TRBV19 with TRBJ2-2; D is possibly TRBD1 (6 bases). Trimming stripped 1 base from V and 5 bases from J, with 11 bases between. The CDR3 spans 15 residues. CDR1 LNHDA and CDR2 SQIVND come from the germline V gene (reference sequence).

The chain employs TRBV5-1 and TRBJ1-1, with 12 bases lining up with TRBD1. The CDR3 length is 17 residues. Germline V gene sequence: CDR1 SGHRS, CDR2 YFSETQ. V shed 0 bases, J shed 4 bases, and the junction held 7 bases outside the gene matches. CDR3 region: CASSLVGTGGEGTEAFF. DNA of the CDR3: TGCGCCAGCAGCTTGGTTGGGACAGGGGGCGAGGGCACTGAAGCTTTCTTT.

CDR3 region: CASSMSGGAYEQYF. The CDR3 DNA reads TGTGCCAGTAGTATGAGCGGGGGAGCCTACGAGCAGTACTTC. The chain uses TRBV19 and TRBJ2-7; 8 nucleotides match TRBD2. Germline V CDR1 and CDR2: LNHDA, SQIVND (reference sequence). Trimming took 3 bases from V and 2 from J; bases not matched to a gene: 3. The length of the CDR3 is 14 residues.